The 13 T cell receptor beta chains below come from one sample, sequenced in a study of Ad26.COV2.S vaccination and SARS-CoV-2 variants. Specified treatment: 15 to 20 received Ad26.COV2.S at low or high dose, single or two shots; several received placebo; per-sample allocation not given. The samples were gathered on day 63 after the first injection of vaccine or placebo. Profiled with immunoSEQ multiplex PCR; TCRdb holds only in-frame clones, not every one. This table has approximately 300,000 clones, 86% appearing once. The source material was peripheral blood, sampled in a trial of Ad26.COV2.S vaccine versus placebo. These receptor sequences come from a person aged 18-65 years who received the Ad26.COV2.S COVID-19 vaccine or a placebo.

The chain links TRBV28 to TRBJ1-3, with D possibly TRBD1 on 6 matching bases. Germline assignment: CDR1 MDHEN and CDR2 SYDVKM. This CDR3 is 15 amino acids long. Trimming shortened V by 7 bases and J by 4 bases, and 17 bases separated the two germline ends. CDR3: CASIGGTSGGNTIYF. For the CDR3, the DNA is TGTGCCAGCATAGGGGGGACATCAGGAGGAAACACCATATATTTT.

The V and J genes are TRBV6-2 or TRBV6-3 and TRBJ1-1, with D possibly matching TRBD1 (6 bases). V was clipped by 2 bases and J by 0 bases, with 13 bases between them. Germline V gene data show CDR1 as MNHEY and CDR2 as SVGEGT. This CDR3 has 16 residues. The CDR3 DNA follows: TGTGCCAGCAGTTACATGGGGGCCACCTTGAACACTGAAGCTTTCTTT. Its translation: CASSYMGATLNTEAFF.

V is TRBV2 and J is TRBJ1-1; D unresolved. Between the trimmed V and J ends, which lost 5 bases and 0 bases, there was a span of 7 bases. Germline V gene data show CDR1 as SNHLY and CDR2 as FYNNEI. This CDR3 has 13 residues. In DNA, the CDR3 is TGTGCCAGCAGTCGCCTCCTGAACACTGAAGCTTTCTTT. It specifies CASSRLLNTEAFF. Full variable domain (rest looked up from reference TRBV2 and TRBJ1-1): EPEVTQTPSHQVTQMGQEVILRCVPISNHLYFYWYRQILGQKVEFLVSFYNNEISEKSEIFDDQFSVERPDGSNFTLKIRSTKLEDSAMYFCASSRLLNTEAFFGQGTRLTVV.

The chain has TRBV5-1 and TRBJ2-3; 7 bases are a match to TRBD2. Looked up from germline, CDR1 is SGHRS and CDR2 is YFSETQ. The CDR3 extends over 15 amino acids. V lost 4 bases, J lost 0 bases, and 5 bases stayed unmatched. This chain's CDR3 is CASSPSGTSTDTQYF. The CDR3 DNA reads TGCGCCAGCAGCCCTAGCGGAACTAGCACAGATACGCAGTATTTT.

V usage is TRBV7-9 and J usage is TRBJ2-7; perhaps D is TRBD1 or TRBD2 (6 bases each). V was trimmed by 4 bases and J by 2 bases, leaving 24 bases between them. This CDR3 has 18 amino acids. Looked up from germline, CDR1 is SEHNR and CDR2 is FQNEAQ (reference sequence). The CDR3 spells CASSSNRGGTSPPYEQYF. DNA for the CDR3: TGTGCCAGCAGCTCAAATCGAGGGGGGACAAGTCCACCCTACGAGCAGTACTTC.

The chain combines TRBV6-1 with TRBJ1-6; 8 bases map to TRBD1. Germline CDR1 MNHNS, CDR2 SASEGT. This CDR3 region has 16 residues. Trimming cost V 1 base and J 9 bases; bases outside gene matches: 8. The CDR3 DNA reads as TGTGCCAGCAGTGAAGGTCAGGGGGCTTTTCGTTCACCCCTCCACTTT. Amino acids: CASSEGQGAFRSPLHF.

This clone has a handful of counts. The chain recombines TRBV6-6 with TRBJ1-3, with D possibly matching TRBD1 (5 bases). Germline CDR1 is MNHNY and CDR2 is SVGAGI (reference sequence). The CDR3 spans 15 residues. Between the trimmed V and J ends, which lost 2 bases and 2 bases, there was a span of 10 bases. For the CDR3, the DNA is TGTGCCAGCAGTTACCGGTCAGGGCCTGGAAACACCATATATTTT. Encoded protein: CASSYRSGPGNTIYF.

The chain joins TRBV30 to TRBJ2-7; 7 bases match TRBD1. The CDR3 contains 12 residues. V trimming: 5 bases; J trimming: 4 bases; junction bases outside the gene matches: 5. The V gene's germline CDR1 is GTSNPN and CDR2 SVGIG (reference sequence). For the CDR3, the DNA is TGTGCCTGGTCTAGGGGGCTTTACGAGCAGTACTTC. Protein: CAWSRGLYEQYF.

The V gene is TRBV18, the J gene TRBJ1-5, with 10 bases identical to TRBD1. The ends lost 3 bases at V and 3 bases at J; junction bases unmatched: 2. This CDR3 has 15 amino acids. Per the germline V gene, CDR1 is KGHSH and CDR2 is LQKENI. The CDR3 here is CASSPGQGHNQPQHF. CDR3 sequence (DNA): TGTGCCAGCTCACCGGGACAGGGGCACAATCAGCCCCAGCATTTT.

This chain links TRBV11-3 with TRBJ1-1; D is undetermined. The CDR3 loop spans 13 amino acids. The V end lost 5 bases, the J end lost 6 bases, and 13 bases lay between the germline ends. The germline CDR1 and CDR2 sequences are SGHNT and YENEEA. The CDR3 nucleotides are TGTGCCAGCAGCAAACGAAACGGTGCTGAAGCTTTCTTT. This sequence encodes CASSKRNGAEAFF.

J is TRBJ1-1 and V is TRBV20-1; D not certain. V dropped 5 bases and J dropped 6 bases, with 7 bases sitting between them. This CDR3 spans 10 amino acids. The germline V gene has CDR1 DFQATT and CDR2 SNEGSKA (reference sequence). The CDR3 region has the DNA TGCAGTGCTTGGGAGGCTGAAGCTTTCTTT. The encoded protein is CSAWEAEAFF.

This clone occurred once. This chain joins TRBV6-5 and TRBJ2-1; D gene unclear. Germline V gene lookup returns CDR1 MNHEY and CDR2 SVGAGI. CDR3 size: 13 residues. V was shortened by 10 bases and J by 1 base, with 11 bases between the two germline ends. CDR3 region: CATGQSSYNEQFF. The CDR3 region has the DNA TGTGCCACCGGGCAGAGTTCCTACAATGAGCAGTTCTTC.

The chain's CDR3 is CASSVRQGIGNTEAFF. CDR3 in DNA: TGTGCCAGCAGTGTTCGACAGGGCATTGGGAACACTGAAGCTTTCTTT. This chain connects TRBV6-1 to TRBJ1-1, with TRBD1 identical over 7 bases. V gave up 4 bases and J gave up 1 base; unmatched junction bases: 9. From germline, CDR1 is MNHNS and CDR2 SASEGT. The CDR3 spans 16 residues.